The clone carrying this T cell receptor (beta chain) was detected a few times. This record belongs to a study of patients and donors after allogeneic stem cell transplantation. TCRdb re-called the RT-PCR reads through MiXCR, storing one row per CDR3 protein. The table has 920,000 or so distinct CDR3 sequences, 15% to 20% seen once. Germline-derived CDR1 and CDR2 are DFQATT and SNEGSKA (reference sequence). This CDR3 has 13 residues. V lost 3 bases to trimming and J lost 0 bases, with 8 bases between them. The sample was blood, either unsorted or a sorted T cell fraction (not recorded which). The chain carries TRBV20-1 and TRBJ1-2; no reliable D call. The source of this sequence is a human donor who was either an allogeneic HSCT recipient or a stem cell or donor lymphocyte infusion donor (not recorded which). It is not recorded whose cells these are; they may come from a transplant donor. The CDR3 region is CSARGRPNYGYTF. In DNA form, the CDR3 reads TGCAGTGCTAGGGGCAGGCCTAACTATGGCTACACCTTC.